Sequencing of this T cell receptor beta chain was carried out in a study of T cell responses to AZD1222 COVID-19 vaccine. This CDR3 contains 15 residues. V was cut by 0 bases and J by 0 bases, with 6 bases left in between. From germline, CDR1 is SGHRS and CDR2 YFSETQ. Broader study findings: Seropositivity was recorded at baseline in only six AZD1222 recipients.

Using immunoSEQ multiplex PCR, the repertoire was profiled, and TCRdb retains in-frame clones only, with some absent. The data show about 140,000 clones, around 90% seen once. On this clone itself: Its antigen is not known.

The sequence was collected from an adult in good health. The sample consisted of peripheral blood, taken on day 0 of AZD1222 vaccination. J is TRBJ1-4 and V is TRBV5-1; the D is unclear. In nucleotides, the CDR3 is TGCGCCAGCAGCTTGGGGGTAACAACTAATGAAAAACTGTTTTTT. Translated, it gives CASSLGVTTNEKLFF.